Presented here are 29 T cell receptor beta chains from one specimen sequenced in a study of blood T cell repertoires in COVID-19. Method: immunoSEQ multiplex PCR; TCRdb's copy keeps in-frame clones and lacks some. Of 95,000 to 100,000 clones in the sample, about 90% are singletons; the top ten hold roughly 17%. Sequenced: peripheral blood. All receptors come from a man aged 45-60 years with acute or convalescent COVID-19.

The chain uses TRBV19 and TRBJ1-1, with a tentative D call TRBD1 (5 bases). Germline V lookup: CDR1 LNHDA, CDR2 SQIVND (reference sequence). The CDR3 runs to 16 residues. V dropped 0 bases and J dropped 2 bases, with 13 bases sitting between them. The CDR3 is CASSIDYGRENTEAFF. In nucleotides, the CDR3 is TGTGCCAGTAGTATAGATTACGGCAGGGAAAACACTGAAGCTTTCTTT. Looking up the rest from reference TRBV19 and TRBJ1-1 gives the full variable domain: DGGITQSPKYLFRKEGQNVTLSCEQNLNHDAMYWYRQDPGQGLRLIYYSQIVNDFQKGDIAEGYSVSREKKESFPLTVTSAQKNPTAFYLCASSIDYGRENTEAFFGQGTRLTVV.

The chain employs TRBV19 and TRBJ1-3; 7 bases align to TRBD1. The CDR3 totals 17 residues. Germline trimming cut 6 bases from V and 2 bases from J; bases unmatched to any gene: 13. Germline V gene sequence: CDR1 LNHDA, CDR2 SQIVND (reference sequence). The CDR3 protein is CASSGERDSNTGNTIYF. The CDR3 nucleotides are TGTGCCAGTAGCGGGGAAAGGGACAGTAATACTGGAAACACCATATATTTT.

The gene calls are TRBV2 and TRBJ2-1, with a possible D match to TRBD1 (5 bases). The CDR3 consists of 14 residues. V dropped 5 bases and J dropped 6 bases, with 14 bases sitting between them. Per the germline V gene, CDR1 is SNHLY and CDR2 is FYNNEI. The CDR3 nucleotides read TGTGCCAGCAGTCTCCCGAGGCAGGGCAATGAGCAGTTCTTC. Translation gives CASSLPRQGNEQFF. The entire variable domain, with the rest obtained from reference TRBV2 and TRBJ2-1, is as follows: EPEVTQTPSHQVTQMGQEVILRCVPISNHLYFYWYRQILGQKVEFLVSFYNNEISEKSEIFDDQFSVERPDGSNFTLKIRSTKLEDSAMYFCASSLPRQGNEQFFGPGTRLTVL.

This clone was seen only a few times. The chain recombines TRBV7-6 with TRBJ2-3; D is possibly TRBD1 (5 bases). Germline CDR1 and CDR2: SGHVS and FNYEAQ. This CDR3 is built from 14 residues. V lost 5 bases to trimming and J lost 6 bases, with 15 bases between them. The CDR3: CASSRDSSLDTQYF. The CDR3 bases are TGTGCCAGCAGCAGAGACAGCTCTCTCGATACGCAGTATTTT. Based on the CDR3 plus reference TRBV7-6 and TRBJ2-3, the full variable domain is GAGVSQSPRYKVTKRGQDVALRCDPISGHVSLYWYRQALGQGPEFLTYFNYEAQQDKSGLPNDRFSAERPEGSISTLTIQRTEQRDSAMYRCASSRDSSLDTQYFGPGTRLTVL.

The chain employs TRBV6-1 and TRBJ1-5; 7 bases are a match to TRBD1. V lost 2 bases and J lost 4; bases outside the gene matches: 5. The CDR3 sequence is 15 residues long. The germline V gene has CDR1 MNHNS and CDR2 SASEGT. This chain's CDR3 is CASSEWGQINQPQHF. Written as DNA, the CDR3 is TGTGCCAGCAGTGAATGGGGACAGATTAATCAGCCCCAGCATTTT.

This chain uses TRBV7-9 with TRBJ2-4; TRBD2 aligns across 9 bases. From germline, CDR1 is SEHNR and CDR2 FQNEAQ (reference sequence). CDR3 length: 15 amino acids. V lost 5 bases to trimming and J lost 0 bases; unmatched junction nucleotides: 2. The CDR3 loop is CASSPAGGAKNIQYF. Written as DNA, the CDR3 is TGTGCCAGCAGCCCAGCGGGGGGAGCCAAAAACATTCAGTACTTC. The full variable domain, in which reference TRBV7-9 and TRBJ2-4 provide the parts outside the CDR3, is DTGVSQNPRHKITKRGQNVTFRCDPISEHNRLYWYRQTLGQGPEFLTYFQNEAQLEKSRLLSDRFSAERPKGSFSTLEIQRTEQGDSAMYLCASSPAGGAKNIQYFGAGTRLSVL.

The sample holds one count of this clone. V and J are TRBV6-5 and TRBJ1-3; D is uncertain. The CDR3 spans 13 residues. V was shortened by 7 bases and J by 0 bases, with 7 bases between the two germline ends. Per the germline V gene, CDR1 is MNHEY and CDR2 is SVGAGI. CDR3 nucleotides: TGTGCCAGCATGAGGAACTCTGGAAACACCATATATTTT. The encoded protein is CASMRNSGNTIYF.

The chain joins TRBV24-1 to TRBJ2-5, with 8 nucleotides matching TRBD2. The CDR3 sequence is 15 residues long. V shed 4 bases and J 6 bases; nucleotides not matched to a gene: 9. The germline CDR1 and CDR2 sequences are KGHDR and SFDVKD. CDR3 in DNA: TGTGCCACCAGTGACTCCGGGACTAGTTTGAAGACCCAGTACTTC. Translation gives CATSDSGTSLKTQYF.

The chain carries TRBV28 and TRBJ1-1, with D possibly matching TRBD1 (5 bases). Germline-derived CDR1 and CDR2 are MDHEN and SYDVKM. The CDR3 covers 13 residues. The V end lost 8 bases, the J end lost 2 bases, and 12 bases lay between the germline ends. The CDR3 here is CASGANLNTEAFF. Written as DNA, the CDR3 is TGTGCCAGCGGGGCAAACCTTAACACTGAAGCTTTCTTT. The full variable domain, completed using reference TRBV28 and TRBJ1-1, is DVKVTQSSRYLVKRTGEKVFLECVQDMDHENMFWYRQDPGLGLRLIYFSYDVKMKEKGDIPEGYSVSREKKERFSLILESASTNQTSMYLCASGANLNTEAFFGQGTRLTVV.

The V and J genes are TRBV7-9 and TRBJ1-4, with unresolved D. The CDR3 is 14 amino acids. The V gene lost 5 bases and the J gene lost 3 bases, with 10 bases spanning the gap. CDR1 SEHNR and CDR2 FQNEAQ come from the germline V gene (reference sequence). The CDR3 spells CASSAPPANEKLFF. CDR3 coding DNA: TGTGCCAGCAGCGCCCCTCCGGCTAATGAAAAACTGTTTTTT.

The chain has TRBV4-3 and TRBJ1-3; 10 bases line up with TRBD1. The CDR3 consists of 18 residues. Trimming at V came to 2 bases and at J to 3 bases, leaving 10 bases not matched to a gene. Germline assignment: CDR1 LGHNA and CDR2 YSLEER. In nucleotides, the CDR3 is TGCGCCAGCAGCCAAACGGTCCCGGGACAGGGGTTTGGAAACACCATATATTTT. It translates to CASSQTVPGQGFGNTIYF.

This clone was counted once. The chain couples TRBV25-1 to TRBJ2-5; 7 bases align to TRBD1. Per germline, CDR1 MGHDK and CDR2 SYGVNS. The CDR3 is 14 residues long. Trimming took 7 bases from V and 4 from J; bases not matched to a gene: 9. The CDR3 nucleotides read TGTGCCAGCACCCGACAGGGTAAATCAGAGACCCAGTACTTC. Translated: CASTRQGKSETQYF.

V is TRBV2 and J is TRBJ2-1; 9 bases agree with TRBD2. The V gene's germline CDR1 is SNHLY and CDR2 FYNNEI. The length of the CDR3 is 16 residues. The junction had 12 bases not matched to a gene; V was cut back by 4 bases and J by 8 bases. The CDR3 is CASSALRRGGRDEQFF. The CDR3 bases are TGTGCCAGCAGTGCTCTCCGGCGGGGGGGCCGGGATGAGCAGTTCTTC. The full variable domain, rest sourced from reference TRBV2 and TRBJ2-1, is EPEVTQTPSHQVTQMGQEVILRCVPISNHLYFYWYRQILGQKVEFLVSFYNNEISEKSEIFDDQFSVERPDGSNFTLKIRSTKLEDSAMYFCASSALRRGGRDEQFFGPGTRLTVL.

This sequence joins TRBV19 and TRBJ1-5, with D unclear. The germline V gene has CDR1 LNHDA and CDR2 SQIVND (reference sequence). CDR3 length: 12 residues. V lost 5 bases and J lost 7, with 9 bases in between. The CDR3 is CASSFVSQPQHF. Here the CDR3 DNA reads TGTGCCAGTAGTTTCGTTAGCCAGCCCCAGCATTTT.

The chain has TRBV11-3 and TRBJ2-7; 9 bases line up with TRBD1. Germline V gene lookup returns CDR1 SGHNT and CDR2 YENEEA. This CDR3 region has 15 residues. The J segment lost 0 bases and the V segment lost 1 base, leaving 1 base of the junction unmatched. The CDR3 loop is CASSLGQGGSYEQYF. The CDR3 DNA reads TGTGCCAGCAGCTTAGGACAGGGGGGCTCCTACGAGCAGTACTTC.

This clone was found once. The gene calls are TRBV3-1 (or the pseudogene TRBV3-2) and TRBJ2-3; perhaps TRBD1 as D (6 bases). There are 14 residues in the CDR3. Germline-derived CDR1 and CDR2 are LGHDT and YNNKEL (reference sequence). The V gene lost 6 bases and the J gene lost 7 bases, with 17 bases spanning the gap. The CDR3: CASSPTVGTNTQYF. For the CDR3, the DNA is TGTGCCAGCAGTCCGACAGTTGGGACAAATACGCAGTATTTT.

This clone was recorded once. The V and J genes are TRBV5-5 and TRBJ2-3, with 8 bases aligning to TRBD2. The CDR3 is 15 amino acids. Germline trimming cut 4 bases from V and 5 bases from J; bases unmatched to any gene: 9. Germline-derived CDR1 and CDR2 are SGHKS and YYEKEE (reference sequence). The CDR3 loop is CASSLGLGGGDTQYF. The CDR3 DNA is TGTGCCAGCAGCCTGGGACTAGGCGGGGGAGATACGCAGTATTTT.

This chain joins TRBV6-5 and TRBJ1-6, with a tentative D call TRBD1 (6 bases). The V and J ends lost 2 bases and 9 bases respectively, with 14 bases between them. Germline CDR1 and CDR2: MNHEY and SVGAGI. The length of the CDR3 is 15 residues. CDR3 DNA: TGTGCCAGCAGTTACCGGGACATTGCCGGTTCACCCCTCCACTTT. Its translation: CASSYRDIAGSPLHF.

The chain combines TRBV5-4 with TRBJ1-4, with D possibly TRBD1 on 6 matching bases. Trimming removed 2 bases at V and 4 bases at J, with 21 bases between. There are 18 residues in the CDR3. CDR1 is SGHNT, CDR2 YYREEE, per germline (reference sequence). CDR3 region: CASSFPHRVGRGNEKLFF. The DNA of the CDR3 is TGTGCCAGCAGCTTCCCTCACAGGGTAGGTAGGGGTAATGAAAAACTGTTTTTT.

This CDR3 is CASSPGTGGSYEQYF. The CDR3 nucleotides are TGTGCCAGTAGTCCCGGGACAGGGGGGTCGTACGAGCAGTACTTC. This sequence joins TRBV19 and TRBJ2-7; 11 bases match TRBD1. Germline CDR1 LNHDA, CDR2 SQIVND (reference sequence). With V trimmed by 5 bases and J by 4 bases, 7 bases remained unmatched. The length of the CDR3 is 15 residues.

In nucleotides, the CDR3 is TGTGCCAGCAGCTCGGCCGGGGAGCAGTACTTC. Encoded protein: CASSSAGEQYF. This rearrangement joins TRBV5-4 to TRBJ2-7; no definite D call. CDR1 SGHNT and CDR2 YYREEE come from the germline V gene (reference sequence). V was shortened by 3 bases and J by 7 bases, with 8 bases between the two germline ends. This CDR3 has 11 residues.

CDR3 DNA: TGTGCCAGCTCACCACGGACGGGACAGGGGGCATCCTACGAGCAGTACTTC. Translation: CASSPRTGQGASYEQYF. This chain joins TRBV18 and TRBJ2-7; 12 positions agree with TRBD1. Germline CDR1 and CDR2: KGHSH and LQKENI. This CDR3 comprises 17 residues. Trimming took 1 base from V and 1 from J; bases not matched to a gene: 5.

V gene TRBV4-3 combines with J gene TRBJ2-7, with D perhaps TRBD1 (6 bases). Germline CDR1 is LGHNA and CDR2 is YSLEER. Trimming took off 3 bases at V and 4 bases at J, with 13 bases between the two ends. The CDR3 extends over 14 amino acids. CDR3 protein: CASSHSGTPYEQYF. CDR3 DNA: TGCGCCAGCAGCCACTCCGGGACACCTTACGAGCAGTACTTC.

Details on this clone: Other DNA sequences in this sample translate to the same CDR3. The CDR3 loop is CASSSDRNTGELFF. In DNA, the CDR3 is TGTGCCAGCAGCTCAGACAGAAACACCGGGGAGCTGTTTTTT. The chain couples TRBV7-3 to TRBJ2-2; perhaps TRBD1 as D (5 bases). The CDR3 length is 14 residues. Germline CDR1 and CDR2: SGHTA and FQGTGA. Deletions cut 4 bases from V and 2 bases from J, with 8 bases between.

This chain uses TRBV18 with TRBJ1-3; maybe TRBD1 (5 bases). Deletions cut 3 bases from V and 5 bases from J, with 20 bases between. Germline V gives CDR1 KGHSH, CDR2 LQKENI. There are 17 residues in the CDR3. CDR3 nucleotides: TGTGCCAGCTCACCCTTCGGGGAGGGGCGAACGAGAAACACCATATATTTT. Translation: CASSPFGEGRTRNTIYF. The full variable domain, in which reference TRBV18 and TRBJ1-3 provide the parts outside the CDR3, is NAGVMQNPRHLVRRRGQEARLRCSPMKGHSHVYWYRQLPEEGLKFMVYLQKENIIDESGMPKERFSAEFPKEGPSILRIQQVVRGDSAAYFCASSPFGEGRTRNTIYFGEGSWLTVV.

The rearrangement links TRBV19 to TRBJ2-3, with 10 bases aligning to TRBD2. Germline values: CDR1 LNHDA, CDR2 SQIVND (reference sequence). With V trimmed by 5 bases and J by 1 base, 3 bases remained unmatched. The CDR3 runs 15 residues. The CDR3 here is CASSQTSGGTDTQYF. Here the CDR3 DNA reads TGTGCCAGTAGTCAAACTAGCGGGGGCACAGATACGCAGTATTTT.

The rearrangement joins TRBV10-2 to TRBJ2-3; D ambiguous. Germline loops: CDR1 WSHSY, CDR2 SAAADI. V lost 0 bases to trimming and J lost 5 bases, with 6 bases between them. The CDR3 loop spans 13 amino acids. CDR3 region: CASSESPVDTQYF. In DNA form, the CDR3 reads TGCGCCAGCAGTGAGTCTCCAGTAGATACGCAGTATTTT.

The chain couples TRBV13 to TRBJ2-1; 10 bases are shared with TRBD1. V shed 4 bases, J shed 8 bases, and the junction held 5 bases outside the gene matches. The CDR3 length is 14 residues. In germline, CDR1 is PRHDT, CDR2 FYEKMQ (reference sequence). The CDR3 sequence is CASSWGQGSHEQFF. Here the CDR3 DNA reads TGTGCCAGCAGCTGGGGACAGGGGAGTCATGAGCAGTTCTTC.

V usage is TRBV7-9 and J usage is TRBJ2-3; 8 bases map to TRBD2. Germline V lookup: CDR1 SEHNR, CDR2 FQNEAQ (reference sequence). The CDR3 length is 16 residues. The J segment lost 3 bases and the V segment lost 1 base, leaving 6 bases of the junction unmatched. CDR3 DNA sequence: TGTGCCAGCAGCTTAGTTAAATCTAGCGGGACAGATACGCAGTATTTT. This codes for CASSLVKSSGTDTQYF.